This T cell receptor beta chain originates from a study of T cell changes during pregnancy in multiple sclerosis. Sequencing was performed with immunoSEQ multiplex PCR; in TCRdb, only in-frame clones are kept and a portion is missing. The sample carries 90,000 or so clones, 90% to 95% recorded once. This clone showed up just once. The starting material was peripheral blood, obtained after pregnancy. The sequence derives from a female donor in good health, enrolled as a control in a pregnancy study.

The CDR3 loop reads CSVEEDGWKETQYF. The CDR3 DNA follows: TGCAGCGTTGAAGAAGACGGGTGGAAGGAGACCCAGTACTTC. The rearrangement uses TRBV29-1 and TRBJ2-5; no definite D call. The germline CDR1 and CDR2 sequences are SQVTM and ANQGSEA. V gave up 0 bases and J gave up 5 bases, with 13 bases separating them. CDR3 size: 14 residues.